Listed below are T cell receptor beta chains from one sample, sequenced in a study of shared T cell receptors in the human thymus. Some clones are missing from TCRdb's copy, which holds only in-frame ones; the method was immunoSEQ multiplex PCR. The table lists some 720,000 clones, approximately 90% of them singletons. These data are also associated with another study on human thymus T cells.

Sequenced: thymocytes. Every receptor here comes from a boy in the first two years of life with a congenital heart defect. CDR3s include the opening cysteine and the closing phenylalanine or tryptophan. Fields, in order: V gene, D gene, CDR3 length, J gene, CDR3 protein. D genes are given only for firm matches.

V gene: TRBV2; D gene: .; CDR3 length: 14; J gene: TRBJ2-5; CDR3 protein: CASSDSPFGETQYF
V gene: TRBV7-8; D gene: .; CDR3 length: 14; J gene: TRBJ2-2; CDR3 protein: CASSLARVTGELFF
V gene: TRBV30; D gene: TRBD1; CDR3 length: 17; J gene: TRBJ1-2; CDR3 protein: CAWNSRDRPLLDYGYTF
V gene: TRBV7-2; D gene: TRBD2; CDR3 length: 16; J gene: TRBJ2-5; CDR3 protein: CASSSGTSGRKETQYF
V gene: TRBV2; D gene: .; CDR3 length: 16; J gene: TRBJ2-1; CDR3 protein: CASSEGRAAANNEQFF
V gene: TRBV9; D gene: TRBD1; CDR3 length: 15; J gene: TRBJ1-4; CDR3 protein: CASSVNSGGLEKLFF
V gene: TRBV4-2; D gene: .; CDR3 length: 17; J gene: TRBJ1-1; CDR3 protein: CASSQAGGRRMNTEAFF
V gene: TRBV2; D gene: .; CDR3 length: 12; J gene: TRBJ2-7; CDR3 protein: CASSLTRGEQYF
V gene: TRBV5-4; D gene: TRBD1; CDR3 length: 13; J gene: TRBJ1-2; CDR3 protein: CASSRQGDYGYTF
V gene: TRBV28; D gene: .; CDR3 length: 16; J gene: TRBJ2-7; CDR3 protein: CASSPPPLGAQYEQYF
V gene: TRBV5-6; D gene: TRBD1; CDR3 length: 16; J gene: TRBJ2-7; CDR3 protein: CASSLRHRGREGEQYF
V gene: TRBV28; D gene: TRBD2; CDR3 length: 14; J gene: TRBJ2-6; CDR3 protein: CASGGDSGANVLTF
V gene: TRBV12-5; D gene: TRBD2; CDR3 length: 18; J gene: TRBJ2-3; CDR3 protein: CASGLFPGGREGTDTQYF
V gene: TRBV11-2; D gene: TRBD2; CDR3 length: 18; J gene: TRBJ2-1; CDR3 protein: CASSRSGGRKGPGNEQFF
V gene: TRBV2; D gene: .; CDR3 length: 12; J gene: TRBJ2-7; CDR3 protein: CASSESLDEQYF
V gene: TRBV5-4; D gene: TRBD2; CDR3 length: 18; J gene: TRBJ2-5; CDR3 protein: CASSSPAGLAGGLETQYF
V gene: TRBV7-9; D gene: TRBD1; CDR3 length: 16; J gene: TRBJ2-7; CDR3 protein: CASSTRQGKRSYEQYF
V gene: TRBV5-4; D gene: TRBD2; CDR3 length: 15; J gene: TRBJ2-1; CDR3 protein: CASSLALAGVNEQFF
V gene: TRBV6-5; D gene: .; CDR3 length: 16; J gene: TRBJ2-3; CDR3 protein: CASSYSRLVKPDTQYF
V gene: TRBV14; D gene: TRBD1; CDR3 length: 15; J gene: TRBJ2-2; CDR3 protein: CASSPGQGFTGELFF
V gene: TRBV6-6; D gene: .; CDR3 length: 13; J gene: TRBJ2-7; CDR3 protein: CASSPTGTYEQYF
V gene: TRBV5-1; D gene: .; CDR3 length: 13; J gene: TRBJ2-7; CDR3 protein: CASQSGGSYEQYF
V gene: TRBV30; D gene: TRBD2; CDR3 length: 16; J gene: TRBJ2-1; CDR3 protein: CAWNHNSGSHYNEQFF
V gene: TRBV4-2; D gene: .; CDR3 length: 14; J gene: TRBJ2-7; CDR3 protein: CASSQGGRVEEQYF
V gene: TRBV30; D gene: TRBD1; CDR3 length: 15; J gene: TRBJ2-7; CDR3 protein: CAWSVIFQGAYEQYF
V gene: TRBV7-8; D gene: .; CDR3 length: 13; J gene: TRBJ2-1; CDR3 protein: CASSVGGDNEQFF
V gene: TRBV4-1; D gene: .; CDR3 length: 16; J gene: TRBJ2-7; CDR3 protein: CASSQHRARGTYEQYF
V gene: TRBV4-3; D gene: TRBD1; CDR3 length: 20; J gene: TRBJ2-7; CDR3 protein: CASSQDYRLGRGLQTYEQYF
V gene: TRBV11-3; D gene: .; CDR3 length: 15; J gene: TRBJ2-1; CDR3 protein: CASSFDNRSYNEQFF
V gene: TRBV28; D gene: TRBD2; CDR3 length: 17; J gene: TRBJ2-2; CDR3 protein: CASSFRSGLAGPGELFF
V gene: TRBV5-5; D gene: TRBD2; CDR3 length: 13; J gene: TRBJ2-7; CDR3 protein: CASSFQTSGSLYF
V gene: TRBV29-1; D gene: .; CDR3 length: 17; J gene: TRBJ2-1; CDR3 protein: CSVEADLAVSSYNEQFF
V gene: TRBV2; D gene: TRBD1; CDR3 length: 19; J gene: TRBJ2-5; CDR3 protein: CASSDRKMGQGEDQETQYF
V gene: TRBV27; D gene: TRBD1; CDR3 length: 14; J gene: TRBJ2-7; CDR3 protein: CASSQLSDRGDQYF
V gene: TRBV12-5; D gene: .; CDR3 length: 11; J gene: TRBJ1-5; CDR3 protein: CASGHLQPQHF
V gene: TRBV2; D gene: .; CDR3 length: 17; J gene: TRBJ2-1; CDR3 protein: CASSGLQRAYSYNEQFF
V gene: TRBV27; D gene: .; CDR3 length: 16; J gene: .; CDR3 protein: CASSGVTGNRSYEQYF